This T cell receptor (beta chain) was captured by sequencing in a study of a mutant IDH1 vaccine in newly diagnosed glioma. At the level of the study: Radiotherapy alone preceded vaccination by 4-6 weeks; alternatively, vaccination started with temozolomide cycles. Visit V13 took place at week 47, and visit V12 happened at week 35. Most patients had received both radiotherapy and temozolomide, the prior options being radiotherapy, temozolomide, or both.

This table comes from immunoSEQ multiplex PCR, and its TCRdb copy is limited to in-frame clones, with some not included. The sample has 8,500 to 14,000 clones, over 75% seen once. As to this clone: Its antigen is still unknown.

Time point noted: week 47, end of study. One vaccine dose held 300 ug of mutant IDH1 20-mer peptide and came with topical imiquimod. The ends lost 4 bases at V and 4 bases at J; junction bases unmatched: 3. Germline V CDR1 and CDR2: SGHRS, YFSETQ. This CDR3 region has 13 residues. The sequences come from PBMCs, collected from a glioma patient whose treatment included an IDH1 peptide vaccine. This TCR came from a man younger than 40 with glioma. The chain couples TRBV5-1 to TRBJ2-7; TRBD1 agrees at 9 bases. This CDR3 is CASSRDREYEQYF. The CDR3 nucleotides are TGCGCCAGCAGCCGGGACAGGGAGTACGAGCAGTACTTC.